One sample yielded the 5 T cell receptor beta chains listed below, sequenced in a study of T cell responses to AZD1222 COVID-19 vaccine. The assay was immunoSEQ multiplex PCR, and TCRdb's table has in-frame clones only and misses some. The table lists roughly 120,000 clones, approximately 94% of them singletons. The specimen was peripheral blood, collected on day 0 of AZD1222 vaccination. The source of these receptors is an adult in good health.

The rearrangement uses TRBV5-4 and TRBJ2-2, with D unresolved. In germline, CDR1 is SGHNT, CDR2 YYREEE (reference sequence). Trimming stripped 3 bases from V and 7 bases from J, with 7 bases between. The CDR3 is 12 amino acids. CDR3 sequence (DNA): TGTGCCAGCAGCTCGCTGGGCGGGGAGCTGTTTTTT. Residues: CASSSLGGELFF. Complete variable domain (other parts from reference TRBV5-4 and TRBJ2-2): ETGVTQSPTHLIKTRGQQVTLRCSSQSGHNTVSWYQQALGQGPQFIFQYYREEENGRGNFPPRFSGLQFPNYSSELNVNALELDDSALYLCASSSLGGELFFGEGSRLTVL.

The rearrangement uses TRBV10-3 and TRBJ2-1, with 14 bases matching TRBD2. Germline lookup yields CDR1 ENHRY and CDR2 SYGVKD. After removal of 4 bases from V and 8 bases from J, the junction contained 13 bases not matched to a gene. This CDR3 spans 18 amino acids. The CDR3 DNA follows: TGTGCCATCAGTGGACTAGCGGGAGGGCGTTTACCCGTGGATGAGCAGTTCTTC. Protein sequence: CAISGLAGGRLPVDEQFF.

The genes are TRBV19 and TRBJ1-1, with D unclear. The V and J ends lost 5 bases and 0 bases respectively, with 10 bases between them. CDR3 length: 14 amino acids. Germline V gives CDR1 LNHDA, CDR2 SQIVND (reference sequence). CDR3 sequence reads: CASSPAGLNTEAFF. The CDR3 DNA reads TGTGCCAGTAGTCCGGCCGGACTGAACACTGAAGCTTTCTTT.

In its sample, this clone was seen once. CDR3 sequence (DNA): TGTGCCTGGAGGAGGCCGTATGGCTACACCTTC. Residues: CAWRRPYGYTF. This sequence joins TRBV30 and TRBJ1-2; no reliable D call. V lost 3 bases, J lost 5 bases, and 7 bases lay in between. The CDR3 spans 11 residues. Germline V CDR1 and CDR2: GTSNPN, SVGIG (reference sequence).

This chain connects TRBV5-1 to TRBJ2-1, with a possible D match to TRBD2 (6 bases). The V gene's germline CDR1 is SGHRS and CDR2 YFSETQ. Trimming cost V 0 bases and J 3 bases, with 10 bases left between them. This CDR3 contains 15 residues. The DNA of the CDR3 is TGCGCCAGCAGCTTGGATAGCGGCCTCTACAATGAGCAGTTCTTC. It is translated as CASSLDSGLYNEQFF. The entire variable domain, with the rest obtained from reference TRBV5-1 and TRBJ2-1, is as follows: KAGVTQTPRYLIKTRGQQVTLSCSPISGHRSVSWYQQTPGQGLQFLFEYFSETQRNKGNFPGRFSGRQFSNSRSEMNVSTLELGDSALYLCASSLDSGLYNEQFFGPGTRLTVL.